These 24 T cell receptor beta chains came from one sample sequenced in a study of follicular helper T cells after annual influenza vaccination. Time point in this sample: 2014-2015 season, 7 days after vaccination. TCRdb keeps only in-frame clones here, not all; method: immunoSEQ multiplex PCR. The data contain over 6,500 clones, roughly 85% of them seen just once; the ten biggest clones take up 1.8%. This material consisted of CXCR5+ CD38- circulating T follicular helper cells from blood, taken 7 days after influenza vaccination. Subset defined: circulating Tfh, non-naive CD4+CXCR5+PD-1+ (ICOS+CD38+ or ICOS-CD38-). The receptor set was obtained from an adult who received the influenza vaccine.

This rearrangement joins TRBV5-1 to TRBJ2-3; no definite D call. Germline CDR1 is SGHRS and CDR2 is YFSETQ. The CDR3 runs to 17 residues. V was shortened by 2 bases and J by 0 bases, with 16 bases between the two germline ends. The CDR3 sequence: CASSFQTGDASTDTQYF. CDR3 sequence (DNA): TGCGCCAGCAGCTTCCAGACCGGAGATGCTAGCACAGATACGCAGTATTTT.

The V and J genes are TRBV4-2 and TRBJ1-4; D is uncertain. This CDR3 is built from 16 residues. Trimming cost V 4 bases and J 0 bases, with 12 bases left between them. CDR1 LGHNA and CDR2 YNFKEQ come from the germline V gene. The CDR3 here is CASSPAREATNEKLFF. Written as DNA, the CDR3 is TGTGCCAGCAGCCCAGCCCGGGAGGCAACTAATGAAAAACTGTTTTTT.

This clone has only one observation. The chain has TRBV5-6 and TRBJ1-1; 11 bases fit TRBD1. The J segment lost 0 bases and the V segment lost 4 bases, leaving 8 bases of the junction unmatched. The CDR3 extends over 17 amino acids. Per germline, CDR1 SGHDT and CDR2 YYEEEE. The CDR3 DNA follows: TGTGCCAGCAGCGCGGGACAGGGGGTTACAATGAACACTGAAGCTTTCTTT. Protein product: CASSAGQGVTMNTEAFF. Full variable domain (outside the CDR3, taken from reference TRBV5-6 and TRBJ1-1): DAGVTQSPTHLIKTRGQQVTLRCSPKSGHDTVSWYQQALGQGPQFIFQYYEEEERQRGNFPDRFSGHQFPNYSSELNVNALLLGDSALYLCASSAGQGVTMNTEAFFGQGTRLTVV.

The rearrangement joins TRBV5-1 to TRBJ2-6; either TRBD1 or TRBD2 may supply D (6 bases each). This CDR3 contains 18 residues. Trimming pared 1 base from V and 0 bases from J, leaving 14 bases between. From germline, CDR1 is SGHRS and CDR2 YFSETQ. The CDR3 region is CASSLWGAGGSGANVLTF. The CDR3 DNA reads as TGCGCCAGCAGCTTGTGGGGGGCTGGAGGCTCTGGGGCCAACGTCCTGACTTTC. Full variable domain (remainder filled in from reference TRBV5-1 and TRBJ2-6): KAGVTQTPRYLIKTRGQQVTLSCSPISGHRSVSWYQQTPGQGLQFLFEYFSETQRNKGNFPGRFSGRQFSNSRSEMNVSTLELGDSALYLCASSLWGAGGSGANVLTFGAGSRLTVL.

This CDR3 reads CASRSSGRDTQYF. The DNA of the CDR3 is TGTGCCAGCAGATCGAGCGGGAGAGATACGCAGTATTTT. The V and J genes are TRBV2 and TRBJ2-3, with 8 positions matching TRBD2. This CDR3 contains 13 residues. CDR1 is SNHLY and CDR2 is FYNNEI in the germline V gene. The trim removed 6 bases at V and 5 bases at J, leaving 4 bases unmatched.

The chain has TRBV5-1 and TRBJ2-1; D gene uncertain. The V gene lost 0 bases and the J gene lost 10 bases, with 11 bases spanning the gap. Germline loops: CDR1 SGHRS, CDR2 YFSETQ. The CDR3 contains 13 residues. The CDR3 DNA is TGCGCCAGCAGCTTGGGGGCTCATGCAGAGCAGTTCTTC. This translates into CASSLGAHAEQFF.

This clone was recorded a few times. The chain recombines TRBV27 with TRBJ2-7; weak D call: TRBD2 (7 bases). Germline V gene sequence: CDR1 MNHEY, CDR2 SMNVEV (reference sequence). The CDR3 has 12 amino acids. V lost 3 bases to trimming and J lost 6 bases, with 9 bases between them. The CDR3 nucleotides are TGTGCCAGCAGTTTGAGGGGGGGCGAGCAGTACTTC. Translating it yields CASSLRGGEQYF.

The gene calls are TRBV15 and TRBJ1-5, with a tentative D call TRBD1 (5 bases). V lost 1 base and J 1 base, leaving 11 bases between the germline ends. The CDR3 loop spans 16 amino acids. The germline V gene encodes CDR1 LNHNV and CDR2 YYDKDF (reference sequence). CDR3 region: CATSRGGRASNQPQHF. The CDR3 DNA reads as TGTGCCACCAGCAGAGGCGGCAGGGCGAGCAATCAGCCCCAGCATTTT.

The J gene is TRBJ2-5, the V gene TRBV4-3; D is unresolved. The CDR3 loop spans 15 amino acids. Trimming stripped 2 bases from V and 4 bases from J, with 14 bases between. CDR1 is LGHNA and CDR2 is YSLEER in the germline V gene. The CDR3: CASSQSFVDGETQYF. CDR3 nucleotides: TGCGCCAGCAGCCAATCCTTTGTGGACGGAGAGACCCAGTACTTC.

The J gene is TRBJ2-7, the V gene TRBV12-5; the match to TRBD1 covers 9 bases. V dropped 0 bases and J dropped 5; count of bases not matched to a gene: 8. The length of the CDR3 is 16 residues. Germline CDR1 LGHNT, CDR2 FRNRAP. CDR3 bases: TGTGCTAGTGGTTTGGTACCTGGGACAGGGCTCCACGAGCAGTACTTC. Its translation is CASGLVPGTGLHEQYF.

The J gene is TRBJ1-4, the V gene TRBV27, with TRBD1 matching over 8 bases. V shed 6 bases and J 8 bases; nucleotides not matched to a gene: 11. The CDR3 loop spans 15 amino acids. CDR1 and CDR2 (germline): MNHEY, SMNVEV (reference sequence). The CDR3 sequence: CASRQNRGGLEKLFF. For the CDR3, the DNA is TGTGCCAGCAGGCAAAACAGGGGGGGCCTGGAAAAACTGTTTTTT.

This chain links TRBV29-1 with TRBJ2-1, with 12 bases fitting TRBD2. The CDR3 is 14 amino acids. The J segment lost 7 bases and the V segment lost 8 bases, leaving 9 bases of the junction unmatched. Germline V gives CDR1 SQVTM, CDR2 ANQGSEA. The CDR3 reads CSSRLAGDYNEQFF. The CDR3 coding sequence is TGCAGCTCAAGACTAGCGGGGGACTATAATGAGCAGTTCTTC.

The J gene is TRBJ1-2, the V gene TRBV28, with no clear D. Looked up from germline, CDR1 is MDHEN and CDR2 is SYDVKM. Trimming stripped 5 bases from V and 4 bases from J, with 20 bases between. CDR3 length equals 16 residues. This CDR3 is CASSGYQRAGSYGYTF. CDR3 nucleotide sequence: TGTGCCAGCAGTGGATACCAAAGGGCCGGAAGCTATGGCTACACCTTC.

V usage is TRBV2 and J usage is TRBJ1-4; 8 bases line up with TRBD1. CDR3 length: 15 amino acids. The V gene's germline CDR1 is SNHLY and CDR2 FYNNEI. The junction had 3 bases not matched to a gene; V was cut back by 6 bases and J by 0 bases. The CDR3 nucleotides read TGTGCCAGCAGGGGGACAGGTGCAACTAATGAAAAACTGTTTTTT. It translates to CASRGTGATNEKLFF. Drawing the rest from reference TRBV2 and TRBJ1-4, the complete variable domain is EPEVTQTPSHQVTQMGQEVILRCVPISNHLYFYWYRQILGQKVEFLVSFYNNEISEKSEIFDDQFSVERPDGSNFTLKIRSTKLEDSAMYFCASRGTGATNEKLFFGSGTQLSVL.

The V call is TRBV7-2, the J call TRBJ2-2; D is possibly TRBD1 or TRBD2 (5 bases each). The germline V gene has CDR1 SGHTA and CDR2 FQGNSA. Between the trimmed V and J ends, which lost 5 bases and 4 bases, there was a span of 17 bases. The CDR3 runs to 16 residues. The CDR3 DNA follows: TGTGCCAGCAGCCAGGGATCGGGGCTGGGCACCGGGGAGCTGTTTTTT. This sequence encodes CASSQGSGLGTGELFF.

This clone showed up just a few times. The genes are TRBV21-1 and TRBJ2-7. TRBV21-1 is labeled a pseudogene. The CDR3 runs 11 residues. The DNA of the CDR3 is TGTGCCAGCAGCAATGTCTACGAGCAGTACTTC. Amino acid sequence: CASSNVYEQYF.

Regarding this clone: Other DNA variants within this sample encode the same CDR3. The chain is built from TRBV9 and TRBJ2-3; 7 nucleotides agree with TRBD1. The ends lost 8 bases at V and 3 bases at J; junction bases unmatched: 9. The CDR3 runs 14 residues. Germline assignment: CDR1 SGDLS and CDR2 YYNGEE. CDR3 sequence (DNA): TGTGCCAGTGCCCAGGGGGATGGGACAGATACGCAGTATTTT. Its protein is CASAQGDGTDTQYF.

The V and J genes are TRBV30 and TRBJ2-5; D remains unclear. V was shortened by 0 bases and J by 5 bases, with 7 bases between the two germline ends. The CDR3 covers 12 residues. From germline, CDR1 is GTSNPN and CDR2 SVGIG (reference sequence). In nucleotides, the CDR3 is TGTGCCTGGAGTGTACGGGCGGAGACCCAGTACTTC. It codes for CAWSVRAETQYF.

V and J are TRBV7-2 and TRBJ1-2, with 9 bases matching TRBD1. The CDR3 length is 15 residues. Germline-derived CDR1 and CDR2 are SGHTA and FQGNSA. V trimming: 3 bases; J trimming: 6 bases; junction bases outside the gene matches: 8. DNA of the CDR3: TGTGCCAGCAGCTTGCTGGACAGGGGCGTTGATGGCTACACCTTC. It yields the protein CASSLLDRGVDGYTF. The variable domain in full, completed from reference TRBV7-2 and TRBJ1-2, reads GAGVSQSPSNKVTEKGKDVELRCDPISGHTALYWYRQSLGQGLEFLIYFQGNSAPDKSGLPSDRFSAERTGGSVSTLTIQRTQQEDSAVYLCASSLLDRGVDGYTFGSGTRLTVV.

The chain joins TRBV11-2 to TRBJ2-1; 9 positions agree with TRBD1. Germline V gene lookup returns CDR1 SGHAT and CDR2 FQNNGV. The length of the CDR3 is 18 residues. Unmatched junction bases numbered 14, after V lost 4 bases and J lost 4 bases. The CDR3 sequence is CASSSKMKGDRVYNEQFF. The CDR3 DNA is TGTGCCAGCAGCTCCAAAATGAAGGGGGACAGGGTATACAATGAGCAGTTCTTC.

This clone appeared a single time. The chain recombines TRBV2 with TRBJ1-3; D is unresolved. V was clipped by 3 bases and J by 5 bases, with 11 bases between them. Germline V gene data show CDR1 as SNHLY and CDR2 as FYNNEI. CDR3 size: 14 residues. The CDR3 spells CASSDSGLRNTIYF. In DNA, the CDR3 is TGTGCCAGCAGTGATTCCGGGCTGAGAAACACCATATATTTT.

The chain carries TRBV18 and TRBJ1-5; D not certain. There are 14 residues in the CDR3. Trimming stripped 2 bases from V and 0 bases from J, with 5 bases between. Germline V lookup: CDR1 KGHSH, CDR2 LQKENI. The CDR3 DNA sequence: TGTGCCAGCTCACCATCCTATAGCAATCAGCCCCAGCATTTT. Protein sequence: CASSPSYSNQPQHF.

The J gene is TRBJ1-6, the V gene TRBV7-2; D unresolved. This CDR3 has 14 residues. Germline CDR1 is SGHTA and CDR2 is FQGNSA. Trimming took 3 bases from V and 8 from J, leaving 11 bases between them. The CDR3 reads CASSLVSHDSPLHF. The CDR3 region has the DNA TGTGCCAGCAGCTTGGTCAGTCACGATTCACCCCTCCACTTT.

V and J are TRBV28 and TRBJ1-2, with D possibly TRBD1 on 5 matching bases. The CDR3 runs to 15 residues. The V end lost 5 bases, the J end lost 6 bases, and 19 bases lay between the germline ends. Germline V lookup: CDR1 MDHEN, CDR2 SYDVKM. CDR3 protein: CASSPPGTTIHGYTF. The CDR3 DNA reads TGTGCCAGCAGTCCTCCCGGGACCACTATTCATGGCTACACCTTC.